These 20 T cell receptor beta chains came from one sample sequenced in a study of T cells expressing NK-cell markers. TCRdb reprocessed the 5' RACE reads; each CDR3 protein has one entry and no DNA is given. The data include about 390,000 distinct CDR3 sequences; the top ten clones carry around 11%. The material sequenced was blood T cells: a sorted CD56 or NKG2C T cell subset, CD4+ or CD8+ T cells, or bulk PBMC T cells (not recorded which). The origin of the receptors is a woman aged 45 to 65 in good health.

The chain joins TRBV10-3 to TRBJ2-1; TCRdb returns TRBD1, unconfirmable since there is no DNA. Germline V CDR1 and CDR2: ENHRY, SYGVKD. CDR3 size: 13 residues. The CDR3 sequence: CAIRLSPEAEQFF.

The chain is built from TRBV29-1 and TRBJ1-2; TCRdb lists TRBD1, though no DNA is available to test this call. Germline V gene lookup returns CDR1 SQVTM and CDR2 ANQGSEA. The CDR3 contains 11 residues. Here the CDR3 reads CSVDRGDGYTF. Filled out from reference TRBV29-1 and TRBJ1-2, the complete variable domain reads SAVISQKPSRDICQRGTSLTIQCQVDSQVTMMFWYRQQPGQSLTLIATANQGSEATYESGFVIDKFPISRPNLTFSTLTVSNMSPEDSSIYLCSVDRGDGYTFGSGTRLTVV.

The chain carries TRBV15 and TRBJ2-3. Per germline, CDR1 LNHNV and CDR2 YYDKDF (reference sequence). This CDR3 spans 15 amino acids. CDR3: CATSRDPLAQDTQYF.

The CDR3 loop is CSVEDQGQGNTGELFF. The chain carries TRBV29-1 and TRBJ2-2; the D call from TCRdb, TRBD1, cannot be confirmed without DNA. The CDR3 runs 16 residues. Germline V gene sequence: CDR1 SQVTM, CDR2 ANQGSEA.

The rearrangement uses TRBV7-2 and TRBJ1-5. CDR1 and CDR2 from the germline V gene are SGHTA and FQGNSA. The CDR3 loop spans 15 amino acids. This chain's CDR3 is CASSPREGTYQPQHF.

The chain recombines TRBV20-1 with TRBJ1-2; the D gene TCRdb calls, TRBD1, cannot be checked with no DNA. Germline CDR1 reads DFQATT; CDR2 reads SNEGSKA (reference sequence). The CDR3 runs 15 residues. CDR3 in amino acids: CSAREPPGQGSGYTF.

The V call is TRBV12-3 or TRBV12-4, the J call TRBJ2-3. The CDR3 extends over 14 amino acids. The CDR3 loop reads CASSIQSQTDTQYF.

The rearrangement links TRBV5-1 to TRBJ2-2. The CDR3 runs 12 residues. CDR1 is SGHRS, CDR2 YFSETQ, per germline. CDR3 sequence: CASSFLAGELFF.

The chain has TRBV29-1 and TRBJ1-4; TCRdb returns TRBD1, unconfirmable since there is no DNA. Germline V gene data show CDR1 as SQVTM and CDR2 as ANQGSEA. The CDR3 spans 11 residues. CDR3 protein: CSVSTGEKLFF.

CDR3 residues: CASSQDRSLGNTIYF. The V and J genes are TRBV4-1 and TRBJ1-3. The CDR3 consists of 15 residues. Per germline, CDR1 MGHRA and CDR2 YSYEKL.

This rearrangement joins TRBV6-6 to TRBJ2-1. The CDR3 has 13 amino acids. Germline CDR1 is MNHNY and CDR2 is SVGAGI (reference sequence). The CDR3: CAIADGSYNEQFF.

V gene TRBV24-1 combines with J gene TRBJ2-7. The CDR3 has 15 residues. The germline V gene has CDR1 KGHDR and CDR2 SFDVKD. The CDR3 here is CATSDLIRSSYEQYF.

The rearrangement joins TRBV20-1 to TRBJ2-2. CDR1 is DFQATT and CDR2 is SNEGSKA in the germline V gene (reference sequence). The CDR3 spans 14 residues. CDR3 sequence: CSAIKLINTGELFF.

This chain connects TRBV29-1 to TRBJ2-3; TCRdb gives TRBD1 as the D gene, but with no DNA this cannot be confirmed. This CDR3 has 12 amino acids. Germline values: CDR1 SQVTM, CDR2 ANQGSEA. The CDR3 region is CSVGVPPDTQYF.

The chain links TRBV4-1 to TRBJ2-2. This CDR3 contains 16 residues. Per the germline V gene, CDR1 is MGHRA and CDR2 is YSYEKL. This chain's CDR3 is CASSQESSRNTGELFF.

The chain couples TRBV6-5 to TRBJ2-7; the TCRdb D gene call, TRBD2, has no DNA to confirm it. Germline values: CDR1 MNHEY, CDR2 SVGAGI. The CDR3 has 15 residues. CDR3 residues: CASSSPGLAHYEQYF.

V gene TRBV28 combines with J gene TRBJ2-1; the D call from TCRdb, TRBD1, cannot be confirmed without DNA. Germline V gene data show CDR1 as MDHEN and CDR2 as SYDVKM. The CDR3 totals 14 residues. CDR3 sequence: CASSLGDRGPRQFF.

V is TRBV2 and J is TRBJ2-3; TCRdb indicates TRBD2, and absent DNA this call remains unverified. Per the germline V gene, CDR1 is SNHLY and CDR2 is FYNNEI. The CDR3 extends over 17 amino acids. CDR3 loop: CASKGRRLARGSDTQYF.

The chain is built from TRBV5-1 and TRBJ2-7. CDR1 SGHRS and CDR2 YFSETQ come from the germline V gene. This CDR3 comprises 14 residues. The CDR3 reads CASSLDRVSFEQYF. Combining the CDR3 with reference TRBV5-1 and TRBJ2-7 gives the whole variable domain KAGVTQTPRYLIKTRGQQVTLSCSPISGHRSVSWYQQTPGQGLQFLFEYFSETQRNKGNFPGRFSGRQFSNSRSEMNVSTLELGDSALYLCASSLDRVSFEQYFGPGTRLTVT.

The chain is built from TRBV14 and TRBJ2-2. The germline gives CDR1 SGHDN, CDR2 FVKESK. There are 16 residues in the CDR3. CDR3 loop: CASSDILGVNTGELFF.